This TCR beta chain comes out of a study of blood T cell repertoires in COVID-19. Study summary: T cells, B-cell-depleted T cells, or PBMCs provided the cDNA or gDNA that served as material.

This CDR3 contains 15 residues. The V and J ends lost 3 bases and 7 bases, in that order; junction bases with no gene match: 8. Germline V gives CDR1 ENHRY, CDR2 SYGVKD. Authors' data handling: Reference gene primer amplification in the assay estimated nucleated cell counts. TCRdb keeps only in-frame clones here, not all; method: immunoSEQ multiplex PCR. The DNA gave D and trimming, while V, J and clone size come from that table. The table includes about 180,000 clones, roughly 85% detected once. The cohort comprised adults aged 18 to 89 years residing in under 25 US areas. The chain joins TRBV10-3 to TRBJ1-2; 10 bases are shared with TRBD1. The sample comprised PBMCs or T cells enriched from blood (not recorded which). The sequence derives from a man aged 35 to 55 who had recovered from COVID-19. The CDR3 reads CAISDRDRGRGGYTF. The CDR3 DNA reads TGTGCCATCAGTGACCGGGACAGGGGAAGGGGTGGCTACACCTTC.